The 29 T cell receptor beta chains below come from one sample, sequenced in a study of cytomegalovirus exposure and HLA in healthy donors. PCR employed 60 Vbeta and 13 Jbeta primers. Produced via immunoSEQ multiplex PCR; TCRdb's table is partial and in-frame only. The data show tens of thousands of clones, approximately 75% seen once. The specimen sequenced was PBMCs. The receptor source for this set is a woman between 40 and 55 years old in good health and CMV-seronegative.

The rearrangement uses TRBV7-3 and TRBJ1-1; D remains unclear. The germline V and J ends were trimmed by 2 bases and 1 base, with 26 bases remaining between them. The CDR3 length is 20 residues. Germline V gives CDR1 SGHTA, CDR2 FQGTGA. CDR3 coding DNA: TGTGCCAGCAGCTTATCCGCCCGCCGACGGCGTGACTCCTCGAACACTGAAGCTTTCTTT. This codes for CASSLSARRRRDSSNTEAFF.

The rearrangement uses TRBV7-2 and TRBJ2-5, with 9 bases lining up with TRBD2. J was trimmed by 9 bases and V by 0 bases; bases with no gene match: 5. Germline assignment: CDR1 SGHTA and CDR2 FQGNSA. The CDR3 is 14 amino acids. For the CDR3, the DNA is TGTGCCAGCAGCTTAGCGTTAGCGGGAGTGGCCCAGTACTTC. Its protein is CASSLALAGVAQYF.

The table lists this clone with a count of one. This chain joins TRBV5-4 and TRBJ2-7; 9 nucleotides agree with TRBD1. V shed 4 bases, J shed 2 bases, and the junction held 4 bases outside the gene matches. This CDR3 is built from 14 residues. Looked up from germline, CDR1 is SGHNT and CDR2 is YYREEE (reference sequence). The CDR3 here is CASSLGQGPYEQYF. The DNA of the CDR3 is TGTGCCAGCAGCCTGGGACAGGGCCCCTACGAGCAGTACTTC. The full variable domain, its missing parts supplied by reference TRBV5-4 and TRBJ2-7, is ETGVTQSPTHLIKTRGQQVTLRCSSQSGHNTVSWYQQALGQGPQFIFQYYREEENGRGNFPPRFSGLQFPNYSSELNVNALELDDSALYLCASSLGQGPYEQYFGPGTRLTVT.

Concerning this clone: At one end, the junction sequence differs from germline, possibly due to a read error. The chain carries TRBV7-9 and TRBJ1-1, with TRBD1 as a possible D gene (5 bases). Germline V lookup: CDR1 SEHNR, CDR2 FQNEAQ (reference sequence). CDR3 length equals 12 residues. The chain's CDR3 is CSSSSQGTEAFF. CDR3 sequence (DNA): TGTTCCAGCAGCTCCCAGGGAACTGAAGCTTTCTTT.

A note on this clone: The sample holds other DNA sequences that translate to the same CDR3. The rearrangement links TRBV4-3 to TRBJ1-5, with unresolved D. Germline V gene lookup returns CDR1 LGHNA and CDR2 YSLEER. Trimming pared 0 bases from V and 0 bases from J, leaving 6 bases between. The CDR3 covers 15 residues. CDR3 sequence (DNA): TGCGCCAGCAGCCAAGACAGGTATAGCAATCAGCCCCAGCATTTT. It specifies CASSQDRYSNQPQHF.

This clone was seen a few times. The chain joins TRBV19 to TRBJ2-3; TRBD2 agrees at 12 bases. V lost 6 bases to trimming and J lost 4 bases; unmatched junction nucleotides: 11. Germline V CDR1 and CDR2: LNHDA, SQIVND (reference sequence). The CDR3 length is 17 residues. This CDR3 is CASRNLRGTSGSDTQYF. DNA of the CDR3: TGTGCCAGTAGAAACCTGCGGGGGACTAGCGGGTCAGATACGCAGTATTTT.

This sequence joins TRBV10-2 and TRBJ1-2, with 9 nucleotides matching TRBD1. Germline CDR1 reads WSHSY; CDR2 reads SAAADI. J was trimmed by 3 bases and V by 6 bases; bases with no gene match: 11. The CDR3 length is 16 residues. CDR3: CASRVNPGQGDYGYTF. The CDR3 DNA is TGCGCCAGCAGAGTAAACCCGGGACAGGGTGACTATGGCTACACCTTC.

This chain connects TRBV4-1 to TRBJ2-2; D possibly corresponds to TRBD1 (6 bases). Germline values: CDR1 MGHRA, CDR2 YSYEKL. CDR3 length: 17 amino acids. V lost 1 base to trimming and J lost 5 bases, with 17 bases between them. CDR3 DNA: TGCGCCAGCAGCCAAGGTAGAGGGGGTTTAGGAACCGGGGAGCTGTTTTTT. Amino acid sequence: CASSQGRGGLGTGELFF.

The rearrangement uses TRBV11-2 and TRBJ2-7; 10 positions agree with TRBD1. J lost 3 bases, V lost 6 bases, and 8 bases had no gene match. The CDR3 contains 15 residues. CDR1 and CDR2 (germline): SGHAT, FQNNGV. As DNA, the CDR3 is TGTGCCAGCAGACAGGTGGGACAGGGGATCTACGAGCAGTACTTC. Amino acids: CASRQVGQGIYEQYF.

In its sample, this clone was seen once. CDR3 nucleotides: TGTGCCAGCAGTGAACTAGCGGCCGGCACAGATACGCAGTATTTT. It is translated as CASSELAAGTDTQYF. The genes are TRBV2 and TRBJ2-3; 7 nucleotides agree with TRBD2. This CDR3 comprises 15 residues. In germline, CDR1 is SNHLY, CDR2 FYNNEI. Trimming took 2 bases from V and 1 from J; bases not matched to a gene: 3.

This clone was counted once. The rearrangement joins TRBV6-6 to TRBJ1-4; the D gene is possibly TRBD1 (5 bases). CDR3 size: 14 residues. Between the trimmed V and J ends, which lost 6 bases and 7 bases, there was a span of 15 bases. The germline gives CDR1 MNHNY, CDR2 SVGAGI (reference sequence). The DNA for the CDR3 is TGTGCCAGCAGACTTGGGGGGGAAGGTGAAAAACTGTTTTTT. Translating gives CASRLGGEGEKLFF.

In its sample, this clone was seen once. V gene TRBV19 combines with J gene TRBJ1-5; D unresolved. CDR3 size: 13 residues. Trimming pared 8 bases from V and 3 bases from J, leaving 11 bases between. Germline assignment: CDR1 LNHDA and CDR2 SQIVND (reference sequence). CDR3 sequence (DNA): TGTGCCAGTTCTTGGCAGATCAATCAGCCCCAGCATTTT. It codes for CASSWQINQPQHF.

The chain joins TRBV28 to TRBJ2-1; no firm D call. This CDR3 has 11 amino acids. The germline gives CDR1 MDHEN, CDR2 SYDVKM. V was cut by 6 bases and J by 4 bases, with 4 bases left in between. The CDR3 DNA reads TGTGCCAGCAGATATTACAATGAGCAGTTCTTC. Its protein product is CASRYYNEQFF.

The rearrangement links TRBV28 to TRBJ2-5; unclear D gene. The CDR3 totals 12 residues. V was cut by 3 bases and J by 7 bases, with 9 bases left in between. The germline gives CDR1 MDHEN, CDR2 SYDVKM. The CDR3 DNA reads TGTGCCAGCAGTTTCAGTCTAGGGACCCAGTACTTC. Protein sequence: CASSFSLGTQYF. The full variable domain, in which reference TRBV28 and TRBJ2-5 provide the parts outside the CDR3, is DVKVTQSSRYLVKRTGEKVFLECVQDMDHENMFWYRQDPGLGLRLIYFSYDVKMKEKGDIPEGYSVSREKKERFSLILESASTNQTSMYLCASSFSLGTQYFGPGTRLLVL.

V gene TRBV13 combines with J gene TRBJ1-1, with D possibly being TRBD1 (6 bases). The length of the CDR3 is 14 residues. Trimming took 2 bases from V and 4 from J, leaving 11 bases between them. The V gene's germline CDR1 is PRHDT and CDR2 FYEKMQ (reference sequence). The CDR3 nucleotides are TGTGCCAGCAGCTTAACAGGGTCGGTCACTGAAGCTTTCTTT. Translating it yields CASSLTGSVTEAFF.

In DNA form, the CDR3 reads TGTGCCAGTAGCCCGGACAGGGAACATGAGCAGTTCTTC. Its protein is CASSPDREHEQFF. V is TRBV19 and J is TRBJ2-1; 8 positions match TRBD1. This CDR3 is built from 13 residues. Germline values: CDR1 LNHDA, CDR2 SQIVND (reference sequence). The junction had 6 bases not matched to a gene; V was cut back by 6 bases and J by 8 bases.

Comments on this clone: This CDR3 fails to terminate in the conserved phenylalanine or tryptophan, so it likely reflects a read error. The chain joins TRBV5-1 to TRBJ2-7; the match to TRBD1 covers 10 bases. V was pared by 3 bases and J by 4 bases, with 4 bases of the junction left unmatched. The germline V gene has CDR1 SGHRS and CDR2 YFSETQ. CDR3 length: 14 residues. The CDR3 region is CASSYPGQGYEQYL. CDR3 sequence (DNA): TGCGCCAGCAGCTATCCGGGACAGGGGTACGAGCAGTACCTC.

The rearrangement links TRBV11-2 to TRBJ2-5; the match to TRBD2 covers 8 bases. The V gene's germline CDR1 is SGHAT and CDR2 FQNNGV. This CDR3 spans 16 amino acids. Unmatched junction bases numbered 10, after V lost 5 bases and J lost 2 bases. This CDR3 is CASSIARGGGQETQYF. The CDR3 coding sequence is TGTGCCAGCAGCATAGCCCGGGGGGGCGGTCAAGAGACCCAGTACTTC.

The table lists this clone with a few counts. The rearrangement links TRBV5-1 to TRBJ2-3, with D hard to call. V lost 4 bases and J 4 bases, leaving 7 bases between the germline ends. CDR1 is SGHRS, CDR2 YFSETQ, per germline. There are 12 residues in the CDR3. DNA of the CDR3: TGCGCCAGCAGCCGACTCTCAGATACGCAGTATTTT. This sequence encodes CASSRLSDTQYF.

This clone has only a few counts. J is TRBJ1-1 and V is TRBV10-2, with 8 positions matching TRBD1. J lost 1 base, V lost 1 base, and 5 bases had no gene match. Per the germline V gene, CDR1 is WSHSY and CDR2 is SAAADI. CDR3 size: 16 residues. The CDR3 spells CASSELIGQGNTEAFF. For the CDR3, the DNA is TGCGCCAGCAGTGAGTTGATCGGACAGGGGAACACTGAAGCTTTCTTT.

This chain links TRBV10-3 with TRBJ2-5; 7 nucleotides align to TRBD1. Per the germline V gene, CDR1 is ENHRY and CDR2 is SYGVKD. There are 15 residues in the CDR3. After removal of 5 bases from V and 4 bases from J, the junction contained 10 bases not matched to a gene. CDR3 in amino acids: CAISSTTGMAETQYF. CDR3 sequence (DNA): TGTGCCATCAGTTCAACGACAGGGATGGCAGAGACCCAGTACTTC.

The table lists this clone with a few counts. Other DNA sequences in this sample translate to the same CDR3. The chain carries TRBV2 and TRBJ1-1; 7 bases fit TRBD1. In germline, CDR1 is SNHLY, CDR2 FYNNEI. The J segment lost 0 bases and the V segment lost 1 base, leaving 2 bases of the junction unmatched. The CDR3 covers 15 residues. CDR3 in amino acids: CASSEEGQLNTEAFF. DNA of the CDR3: TGTGCCAGCAGTGAAGAGGGACAGTTGAACACTGAAGCTTTCTTT.

J is TRBJ1-1 and V is TRBV29-1; D is undetermined. Deletions cut 4 bases from V and 2 bases from J, with 5 bases between. Per germline, CDR1 SQVTM and CDR2 ANQGSEA. The CDR3 runs 11 residues. The CDR3 sequence: CSVARNTEAFF. The CDR3 nucleotides read TGCAGCGTTGCCAGAAACACTGAAGCTTTCTTT.

The genes are TRBV15 and TRBJ1-2; possible D gene TRBD1, 6 bases. The germline CDR1 and CDR2 sequences are LNHNV and YYDKDF (reference sequence). The CDR3 loop spans 13 amino acids. V shed 3 bases and J shed 3 bases, with 8 bases lying between them. This CDR3 reads CATSRDSYYGYTF. CDR3 nucleotides: TGTGCCACCAGCAGGGACAGTTACTATGGCTACACCTTC.

The V gene is TRBV10-1, the J gene TRBJ2-7, with D tentatively TRBD2 (6 bases). CDR1 and CDR2 (germline): WNHNN, SYGVQD (reference sequence). Trimming pared 6 bases from V and 5 bases from J, leaving 17 bases between. The CDR3 is 14 amino acids. This CDR3 is CASSPAARRDEQYF. CDR3 bases: TGCGCCAGCAGCCCGGCAGCCCGGAGGGACGAGCAGTACTTC.

This clone appeared a few times. The rearrangement joins TRBV5-1 to TRBJ2-3, with D perhaps TRBD1 (5 bases). The ends were cut back, 2 bases at V and 2 bases at J, with 12 bases in the middle. The CDR3 is made up of 15 amino acids. Germline-derived CDR1 and CDR2 are SGHRS and YFSETQ. This chain's CDR3 is CASSFGAYNTDTQYF. DNA of the CDR3: TGCGCCAGCAGCTTTGGGGCCTACAACACAGATACGCAGTATTTT. Together with reference TRBV5-1 and TRBJ2-3, the CDR3 gives the full variable domain: KAGVTQTPRYLIKTRGQQVTLSCSPISGHRSVSWYQQTPGQGLQFLFEYFSETQRNKGNFPGRFSGRQFSNSRSEMNVSTLELGDSALYLCASSFGAYNTDTQYFGPGTRLTVL.

In its sample, this clone was seen a few times. The chain combines TRBV25-1 with TRBJ2-4, with D perhaps matching TRBD2 (6 bases). The CDR3 extends over 13 amino acids. Germline CDR1 is MGHDK and CDR2 is SYGVNS. With 1 base removed from V and 7 bases from J, the gap between germline ends came to 8 bases. This CDR3 reads CASSEFGRNIQYF. DNA of the CDR3: TGTGCCAGCAGTGAATTTGGGAGGAACATTCAGTACTTC.

CDR3 amino acids: CAWSVAGTSGYNEQFF. For the CDR3, the DNA is TGTGCCTGGAGTGTAGCCGGGACTAGCGGCTACAATGAGCAGTTCTTC. V gene TRBV30 combines with J gene TRBJ2-1; 11 bases match TRBD2. The V segment lost 0 bases and the J segment 3 bases; nucleotides outside the gene matches: 4. The CDR3 is 16 residues long. Germline-derived CDR1 and CDR2 are GTSNPN and SVGIG (reference sequence). Based on the CDR3 plus reference TRBV30 and TRBJ2-1, the full variable domain is SQTIHQWPATLVQPVGSPLSLECTVEGTSNPNLYWYRQAAGRGLQLLFYSVGIGQISSEVPQNLSASRPQDRQFILSSKKLLLSDSGFYLCAWSVAGTSGYNEQFFGPGTRLTVL.

The CDR3 here is CASSLAGVGNEQFF. As DNA, the CDR3 is TGTGCCAGCAGCTTGGCGGGAGTCGGAAATGAGCAGTTCTTC. The chain has TRBV5-6 and TRBJ2-1; D might be TRBD2 (6 bases). This CDR3 has 14 residues. Trimming removed 0 bases at V and 7 bases at J, with 11 bases between. CDR1 and CDR2 (germline): SGHDT, YYEEEE. Full variable domain (missing parts from reference TRBV5-6 and TRBJ2-1): DAGVTQSPTHLIKTRGQQVTLRCSPKSGHDTVSWYQQALGQGPQFIFQYYEEEERQRGNFPDRFSGHQFPNYSSELNVNALLLGDSALYLCASSLAGVGNEQFFGPGTRLTVL.